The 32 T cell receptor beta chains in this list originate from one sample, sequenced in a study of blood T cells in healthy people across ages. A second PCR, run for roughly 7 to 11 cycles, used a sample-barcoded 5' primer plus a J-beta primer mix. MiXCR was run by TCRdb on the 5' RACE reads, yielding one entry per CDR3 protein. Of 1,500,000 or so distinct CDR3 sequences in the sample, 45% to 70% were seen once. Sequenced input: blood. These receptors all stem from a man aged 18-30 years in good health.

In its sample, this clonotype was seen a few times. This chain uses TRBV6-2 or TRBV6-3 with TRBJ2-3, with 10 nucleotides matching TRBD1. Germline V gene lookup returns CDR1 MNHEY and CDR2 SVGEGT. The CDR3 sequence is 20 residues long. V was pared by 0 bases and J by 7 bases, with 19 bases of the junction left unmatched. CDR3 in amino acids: CASSYSGGGQGPSYVYTQYF. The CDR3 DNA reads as TGTGCCAGCAGTTACTCCGGCGGGGGACAGGGGCCCTCATATGTTTATACGCAGTATTTT.

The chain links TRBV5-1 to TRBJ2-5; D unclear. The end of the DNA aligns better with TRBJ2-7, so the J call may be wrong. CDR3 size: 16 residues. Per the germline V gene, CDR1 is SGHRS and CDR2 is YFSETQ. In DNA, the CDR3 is TGCGCCAGCAGCCCATGGCCTTTGGCTAATGTCTACGAGCAGTACTTC. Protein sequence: CASSPWPLANVYEQYF.

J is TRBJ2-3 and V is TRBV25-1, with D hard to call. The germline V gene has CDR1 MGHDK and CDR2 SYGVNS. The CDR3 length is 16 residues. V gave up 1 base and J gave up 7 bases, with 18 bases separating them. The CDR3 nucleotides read TGTGCCAGCAGTGAATCTCCCCAGAGGTTCGTAAATACGCAGTATTTT. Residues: CASSESPQRFVNTQYF.

CDR3 amino acids: CASSQERSAVNEKLFF. DNA of the CDR3: TGCGCCAGCAGCCAAGAGAGGTCAGCCGTTAATGAAAAACTGTTTTTT. The V and J genes are TRBV4-1 and TRBJ1-4; D gene uncertain. V lost 0 bases and J 4 bases, leaving 12 bases between the germline ends. This CDR3 has 16 residues. Germline V gene lookup returns CDR1 MGHRA and CDR2 YSYEKL.

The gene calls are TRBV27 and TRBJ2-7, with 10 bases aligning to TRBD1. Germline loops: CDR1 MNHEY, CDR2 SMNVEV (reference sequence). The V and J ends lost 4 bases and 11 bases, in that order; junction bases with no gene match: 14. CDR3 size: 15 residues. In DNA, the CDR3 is TGTGCCAGCAGTTCCCGACAGGGGGCCTCGGCGGGGGAGTACTTC. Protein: CASSSRQGASAGEYF.

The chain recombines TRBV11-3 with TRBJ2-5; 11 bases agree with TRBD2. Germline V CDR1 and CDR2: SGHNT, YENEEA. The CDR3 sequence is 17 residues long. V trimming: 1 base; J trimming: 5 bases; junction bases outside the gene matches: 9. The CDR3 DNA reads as TGTGCCAGCAGCTTAGGGCTAGCGGGAGGCAGACGCGAGACCCAGTACTTC. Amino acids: CASSLGLAGGRRETQYF.

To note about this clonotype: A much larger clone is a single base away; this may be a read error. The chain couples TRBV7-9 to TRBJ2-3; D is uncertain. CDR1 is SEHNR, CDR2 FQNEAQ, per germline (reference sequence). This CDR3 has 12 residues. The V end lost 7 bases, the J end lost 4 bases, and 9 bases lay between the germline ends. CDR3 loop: CASNLCADTQYF. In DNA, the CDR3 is TGTGCCAGCAATTTATGTGCAGATACGCAGTATTTT.

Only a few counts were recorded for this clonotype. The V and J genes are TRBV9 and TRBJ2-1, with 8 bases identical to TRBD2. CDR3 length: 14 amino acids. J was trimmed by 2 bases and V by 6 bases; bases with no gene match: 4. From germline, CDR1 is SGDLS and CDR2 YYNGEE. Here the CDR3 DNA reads TGTGCCAGCAACAGCGGGAGCCCCTACAATGAGCAGTTCTTC. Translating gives CASNSGSPYNEQFF. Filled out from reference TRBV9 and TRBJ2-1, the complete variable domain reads DSGVTQTPKHLITATGQRVTLRCSPRSGDLSVYWYQQSLDQGLQFLIQYYNGEERAKGNILERFSAQQFPDLHSELNLSSLELGDSALYFCASNSGSPYNEQFFGPGTRLTVL.

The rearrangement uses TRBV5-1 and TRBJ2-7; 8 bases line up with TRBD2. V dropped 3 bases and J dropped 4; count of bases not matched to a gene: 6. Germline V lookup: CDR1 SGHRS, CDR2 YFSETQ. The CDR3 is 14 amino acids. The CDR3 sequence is CASSYDSGSYEQYF. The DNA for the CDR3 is TGCGCCAGCAGCTATGACAGCGGGAGTTACGAGCAGTACTTC. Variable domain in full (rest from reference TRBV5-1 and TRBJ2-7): KAGVTQTPRYLIKTRGQQVTLSCSPISGHRSVSWYQQTPGQGLQFLFEYFSETQRNKGNFPGRFSGRQFSNSRSEMNVSTLELGDSALYLCASSYDSGSYEQYFGPGTRLTVT.

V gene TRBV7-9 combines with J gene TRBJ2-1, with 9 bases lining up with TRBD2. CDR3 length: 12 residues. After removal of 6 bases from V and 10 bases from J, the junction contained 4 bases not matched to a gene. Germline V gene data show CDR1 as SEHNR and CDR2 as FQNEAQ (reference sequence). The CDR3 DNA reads TGTGCCAGCAGACAGACTAGCGGAGAGCAGTTCTTC. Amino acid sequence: CASRQTSGEQFF.

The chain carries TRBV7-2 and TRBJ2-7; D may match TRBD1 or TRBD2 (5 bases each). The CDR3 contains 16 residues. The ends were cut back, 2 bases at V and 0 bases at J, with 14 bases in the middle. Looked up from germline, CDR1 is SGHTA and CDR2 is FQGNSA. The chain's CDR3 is CASSLIGWGSSYEQYF. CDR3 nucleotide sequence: TGTGCCAGCAGCTTAATTGGGTGGGGGAGCTCCTACGAGCAGTACTTC. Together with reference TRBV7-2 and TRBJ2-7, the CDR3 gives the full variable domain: GAGVSQSPSNKVTEKGKDVELRCDPISGHTALYWYRQSLGQGLEFLIYFQGNSAPDKSGLPSDRFSAERTGGSVSTLTIQRTQQEDSAVYLCASSLIGWGSSYEQYFGPGTRLTVT.

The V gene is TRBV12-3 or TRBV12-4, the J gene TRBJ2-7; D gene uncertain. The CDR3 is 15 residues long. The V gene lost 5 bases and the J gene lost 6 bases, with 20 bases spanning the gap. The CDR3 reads CASSPGPRPSREQYF. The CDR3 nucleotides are TGTGCCAGCAGTCCAGGCCCCAGGCCCTCTCGCGAGCAGTACTTC.

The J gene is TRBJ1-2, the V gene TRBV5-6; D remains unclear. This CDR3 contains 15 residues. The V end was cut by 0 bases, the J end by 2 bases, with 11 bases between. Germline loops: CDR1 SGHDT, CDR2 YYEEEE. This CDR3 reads CASSLGQLRNYGYTF. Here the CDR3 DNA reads TGTGCCAGCAGCTTGGGTCAGCTCAGAAACTATGGCTACACCTTC.

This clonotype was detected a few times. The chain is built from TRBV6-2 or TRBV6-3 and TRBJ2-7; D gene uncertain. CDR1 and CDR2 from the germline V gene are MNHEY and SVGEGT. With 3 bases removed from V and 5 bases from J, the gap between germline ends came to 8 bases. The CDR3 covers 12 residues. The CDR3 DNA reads TGTGCCAGCAGTTATGTGGGGAACGAGCAGTACTTC. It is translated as CASSYVGNEQYF.

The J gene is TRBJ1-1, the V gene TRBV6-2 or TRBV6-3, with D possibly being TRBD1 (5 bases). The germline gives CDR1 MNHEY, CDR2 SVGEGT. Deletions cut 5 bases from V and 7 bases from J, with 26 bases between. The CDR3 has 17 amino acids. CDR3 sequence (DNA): TGTGCCAGCAGTAGGACCCAAGGTGGGACTACCGTACTTGAAGCTTTCTTT. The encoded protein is CASSRTQGGTTVLEAFF.

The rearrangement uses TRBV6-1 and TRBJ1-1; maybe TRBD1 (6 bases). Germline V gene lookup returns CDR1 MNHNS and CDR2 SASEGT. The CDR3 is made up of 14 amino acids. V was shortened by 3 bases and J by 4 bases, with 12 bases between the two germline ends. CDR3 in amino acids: CASSDRGSATEAFF. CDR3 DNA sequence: TGTGCCAGCAGTGACAGGGGTTCAGCCACTGAAGCTTTCTTT.

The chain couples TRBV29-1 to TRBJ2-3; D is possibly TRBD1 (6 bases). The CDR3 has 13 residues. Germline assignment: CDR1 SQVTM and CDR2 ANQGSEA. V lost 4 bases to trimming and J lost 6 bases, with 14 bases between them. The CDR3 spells CSVGAQGRDTQYF. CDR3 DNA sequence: TGCAGCGTTGGAGCACAGGGCCGTGATACGCAGTATTTT.

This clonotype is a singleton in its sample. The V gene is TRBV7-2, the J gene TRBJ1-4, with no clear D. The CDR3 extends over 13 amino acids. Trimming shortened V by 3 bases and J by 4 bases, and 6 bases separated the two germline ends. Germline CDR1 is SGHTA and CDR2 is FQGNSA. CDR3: CASSFTDNEKLFF. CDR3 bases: TGTGCCAGCAGCTTCACAGATAATGAAAAACTGTTTTTT.

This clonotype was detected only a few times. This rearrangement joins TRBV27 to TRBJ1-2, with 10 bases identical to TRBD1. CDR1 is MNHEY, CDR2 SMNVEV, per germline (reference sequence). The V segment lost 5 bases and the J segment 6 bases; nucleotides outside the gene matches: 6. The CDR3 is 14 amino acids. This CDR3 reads CASSTRQGADGYTF. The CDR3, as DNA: TGTGCCAGCAGTACTCGACAGGGGGCGGATGGCTACACCTTC.

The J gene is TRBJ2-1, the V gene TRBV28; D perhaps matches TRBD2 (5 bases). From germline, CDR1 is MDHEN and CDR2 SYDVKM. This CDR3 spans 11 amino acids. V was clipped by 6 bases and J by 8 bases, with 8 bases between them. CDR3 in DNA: TGTGCCAGCAGGTTGAGGGATGAGCAGTTCTTC. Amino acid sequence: CASRLRDEQFF.

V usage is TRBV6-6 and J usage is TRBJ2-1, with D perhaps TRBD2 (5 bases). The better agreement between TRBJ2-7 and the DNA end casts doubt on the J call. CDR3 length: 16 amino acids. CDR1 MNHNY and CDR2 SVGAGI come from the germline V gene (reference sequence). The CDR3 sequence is CASSYPSEGPYNEQYF. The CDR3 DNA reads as TGTGCCAGCAGTTACCCATCCGAGGGCCCCTACAATGAGCAGTACTTC.

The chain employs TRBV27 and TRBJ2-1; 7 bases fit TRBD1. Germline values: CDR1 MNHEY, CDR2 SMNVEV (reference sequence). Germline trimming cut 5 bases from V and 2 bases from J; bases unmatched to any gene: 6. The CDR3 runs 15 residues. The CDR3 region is CASSPQGNTYNEQFF. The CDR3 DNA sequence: TGTGCCAGCAGTCCACAGGGGAATACCTACAATGAGCAGTTCTTC.

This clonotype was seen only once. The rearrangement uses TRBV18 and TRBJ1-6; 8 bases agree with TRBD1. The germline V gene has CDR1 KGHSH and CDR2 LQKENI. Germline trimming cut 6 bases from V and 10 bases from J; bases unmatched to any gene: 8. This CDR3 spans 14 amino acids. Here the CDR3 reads CASSLTGEESPLHF. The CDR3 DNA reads TGTGCCAGCTCCCTGACAGGGGAGGAATCACCCCTCCACTTT.

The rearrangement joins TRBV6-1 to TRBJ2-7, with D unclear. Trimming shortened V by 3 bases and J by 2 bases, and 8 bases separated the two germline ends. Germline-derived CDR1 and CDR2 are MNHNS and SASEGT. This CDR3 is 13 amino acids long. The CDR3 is CASSEHATYEQYF. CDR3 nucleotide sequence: TGTGCCAGCAGTGAGCACGCTACCTACGAGCAGTACTTC.

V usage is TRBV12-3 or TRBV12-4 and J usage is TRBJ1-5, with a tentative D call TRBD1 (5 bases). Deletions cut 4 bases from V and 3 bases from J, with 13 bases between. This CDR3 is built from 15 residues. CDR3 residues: CASSSGTDTNQPQHF. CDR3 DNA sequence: TGTGCCAGCAGTTCCGGGACGGACACCAATCAGCCCCAGCATTTT.

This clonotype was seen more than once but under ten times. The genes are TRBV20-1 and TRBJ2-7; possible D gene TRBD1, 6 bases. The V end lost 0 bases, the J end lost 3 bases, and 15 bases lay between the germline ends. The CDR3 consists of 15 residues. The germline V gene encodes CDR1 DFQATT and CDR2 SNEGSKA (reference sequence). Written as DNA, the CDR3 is TGCAGTGCTAGAGACAGCCGGGACACCTACTACGAGCAGTACTTC. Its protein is CSARDSRDTYYEQYF.

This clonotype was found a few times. CDR3 DNA: TGCAGTGCTGTCGGGGGATTCAGCTCCTACAATGAGCAGTTCTTC. This codes for CSAVGGFSSYNEQFF. The chain recombines TRBV20-1 with TRBJ2-1; tentative D call: TRBD2 (6 bases). Trimming removed 5 bases at V and 0 bases at J, with 14 bases between. CDR1 and CDR2 (germline): DFQATT, SNEGSKA (reference sequence). The CDR3 length is 15 residues.

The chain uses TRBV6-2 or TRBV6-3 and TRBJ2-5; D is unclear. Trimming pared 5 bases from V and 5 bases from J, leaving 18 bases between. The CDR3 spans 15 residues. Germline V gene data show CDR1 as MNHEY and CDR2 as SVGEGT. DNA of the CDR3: TGTGCCAGCAGTCGCCCGTATTTGGGCCAGGAGACCCAGTACTTC. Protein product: CASSRPYLGQETQYF.

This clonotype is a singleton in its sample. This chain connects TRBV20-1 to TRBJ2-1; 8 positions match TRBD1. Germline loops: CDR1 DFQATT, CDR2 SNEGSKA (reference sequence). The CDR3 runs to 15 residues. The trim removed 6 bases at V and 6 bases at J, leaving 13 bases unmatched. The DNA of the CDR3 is TGCAGTGCCAGACGGGCGGGACAGGTATTCAATGAGCAGTTCTTC. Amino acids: CSARRAGQVFNEQFF.

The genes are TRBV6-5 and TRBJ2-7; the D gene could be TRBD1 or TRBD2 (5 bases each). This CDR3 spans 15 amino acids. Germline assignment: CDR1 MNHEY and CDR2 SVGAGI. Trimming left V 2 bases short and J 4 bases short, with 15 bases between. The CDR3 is CASSYDGAGKYEQYF. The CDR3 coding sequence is TGTGCCAGCAGTTACGACGGGGCTGGAAAGTACGAGCAGTACTTC.

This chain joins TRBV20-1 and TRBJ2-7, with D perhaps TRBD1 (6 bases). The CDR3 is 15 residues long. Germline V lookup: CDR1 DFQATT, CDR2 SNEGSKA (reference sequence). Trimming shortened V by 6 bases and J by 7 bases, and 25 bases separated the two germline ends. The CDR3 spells CSAPNSRDTRNEQYF. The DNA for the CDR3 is TGCAGTGCCCCCAACTCCCGGGACACGCGCAATGAGCAGTACTTC.

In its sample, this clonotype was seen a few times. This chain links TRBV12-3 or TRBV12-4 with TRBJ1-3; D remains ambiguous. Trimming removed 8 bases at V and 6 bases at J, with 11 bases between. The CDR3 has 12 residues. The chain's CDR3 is CASFAVQNTIYF. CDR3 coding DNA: TGTGCCAGCTTCGCCGTGCAAAACACCATATATTTT.